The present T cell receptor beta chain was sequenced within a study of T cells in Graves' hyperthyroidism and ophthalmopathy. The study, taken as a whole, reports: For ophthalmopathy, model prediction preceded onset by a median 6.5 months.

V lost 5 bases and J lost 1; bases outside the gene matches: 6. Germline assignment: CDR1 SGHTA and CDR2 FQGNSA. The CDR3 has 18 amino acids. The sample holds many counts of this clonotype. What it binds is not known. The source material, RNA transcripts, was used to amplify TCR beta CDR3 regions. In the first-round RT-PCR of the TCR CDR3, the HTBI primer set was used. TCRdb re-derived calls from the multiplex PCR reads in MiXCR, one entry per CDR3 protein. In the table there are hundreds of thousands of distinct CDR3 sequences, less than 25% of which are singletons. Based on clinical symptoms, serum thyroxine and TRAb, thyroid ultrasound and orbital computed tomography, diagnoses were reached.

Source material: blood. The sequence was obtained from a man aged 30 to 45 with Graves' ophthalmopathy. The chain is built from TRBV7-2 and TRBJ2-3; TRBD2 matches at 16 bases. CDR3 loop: CASSEGLAGGLRTDTQYF. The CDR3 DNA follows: TGTGCCAGCAGCGAGGGACTAGCGGGAGGGCTCCGCACAGATACGCAGTATTTT.